Below, one T cell receptor (beta chain) is given with its context. Its antigen is still unknown. The sample originates from a study of blood T cells in healthy people across ages. Findings of the study overall: Changes in expanded clonotypes were possibly confounded, as the CMV status of donors was unknown. A strong correlation between TCR beta diversity and naive T cell percentage was seen.

Using a J-beta primer mix together with a sample-barcoded 5' primer, a second PCR was run for roughly 6 to 12 cycles. Each cDNA molecule was tagged by a template-switch adaptor with 12 random nucleotides. MiXCR was run by TCRdb on the 5' RACE reads, yielding one entry per CDR3 protein. This sample has about 1,400,000 distinct CDR3 sequences, with approximately 60% found just once. The germline V gene encodes CDR1 SQVTM and CDR2 ANQGSEA. The CDR3 contains 14 residues. The J segment lost 11 bases and the V segment lost 7 bases, leaving 14 bases of the junction unmatched. Each sample used at least 6 million PBMCs.

Sample: blood. This chain joins TRBV29-1 and TRBJ2-5, with 12 bases fitting TRBD1. The sequence came from a man between 18 and 29 years old in good health. DNA for the CDR3: TGCAGCGCCTACGGGACAGGGGGCACATGGGGGCAGTACTTC. Residues: CSAYGTGGTWGQYF. Complete variable domain (other parts from reference TRBV29-1 and TRBJ2-5): SAVISQKPSRDICQRGTSLTIQCQVDSQVTMMFWYRQQPGQSLTLIATANQGSEATYESGFVIDKFPISRPNLTFSTLTVSNMSPEDSSIYLCSAYGTGGTWGQYFGPGTRLLVL.